This T cell receptor beta chain was retrieved from a study of T cells in Graves' hyperthyroidism and ophthalmopathy. Amplification targeted TCR beta CDR3 regions from RNA transcripts. First-round RT-PCR of the TCR CDR3 relied on the HTBI primer set. In TCRdb, the multiplex PCR reads were re-called with MiXCR into one record per CDR3 protein. The table shows some 490,000 distinct CDR3 sequences, with roughly 16% occurring only once. This clonotype was detected many times. Exclusions: uncontrolled infection, other autoimmune disease, pregnancy, lactation. The CDR3 length is 16 residues. V was pared by 2 bases and J by 0 bases, with 11 bases between. CDR1 and CDR2 (germline): SGHVS, FQNEAQ.

The V and J genes are TRBV7-8 and TRBJ2-1; D gene ambiguous. Sequences were obtained from blood. This sequence originates from a woman between 25 and 40 years old with Graves' ophthalmopathy. CDR3 sequence reads: CASSLRDFGSYNEQFF. CDR3 DNA: TGTGCCAGCAGCTTACGAGATTTTGGCTCCTACAATGAGCAGTTCTTC.